This T cell receptor (beta chain) was found in a study of monozygotic twins with inflammatory bowel disease. Study observations and caveats: Using the inverse Simpson index, IBD patients had lower TCRbeta diversity than healthy co-twins. Findings did not support one strong IBD-associated signal or clonotype.

Germline loops: CDR1 SNHLY, CDR2 FYNNEI. This CDR3 is 16 amino acids long. About this clonotype itself: Its antigen is not identified.

Added by template switching were UMIs that each held a 6-nucleotide sample barcode. Two nested PCRs, run for approximately 17 and 9 cycles, were applied to TCRalpha and TCRbeta cDNA. Each CDR3 protein gets one entry in TCRdb, which reprocessed the 5' RACE reads and gives no DNA. The table lists 440,000 or so distinct CDR3 sequences. The genes are TRBV2 and TRBJ2-3; TCRdb proposes TRBD1, but this gene call is untestable without DNA. Input material: blood. The receptor's source is a human donor with ulcerative colitis or Crohn's disease, or a healthy co-twin of an affected twin (not recorded which). CDR3 protein: CASSDPSGALTDTQYF.